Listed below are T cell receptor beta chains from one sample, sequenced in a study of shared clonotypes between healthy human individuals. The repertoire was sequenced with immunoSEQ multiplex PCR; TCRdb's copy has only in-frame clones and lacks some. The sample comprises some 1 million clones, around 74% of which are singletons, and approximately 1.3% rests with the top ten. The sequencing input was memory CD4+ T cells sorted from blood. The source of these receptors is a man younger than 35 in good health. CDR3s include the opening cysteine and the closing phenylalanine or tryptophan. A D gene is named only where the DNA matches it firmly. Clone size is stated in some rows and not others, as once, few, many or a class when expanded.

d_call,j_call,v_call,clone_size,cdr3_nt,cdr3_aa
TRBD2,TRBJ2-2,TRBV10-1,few,TGCGCCAGCAGTGACGCTAGCGGGATGATCGGGGAGCTGTTTTTT,CASSDASGMIGELFF
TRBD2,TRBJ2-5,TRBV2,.,TGTGCCAGCAGTGACTCCGGGACTAGCAGAAAGACCCAGTACTTC,CASSDSGTSRKTQYF
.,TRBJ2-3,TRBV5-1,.,TGCGCCAGCAGCTTAGAGGGAAGGGGGTTCACAGATACGCAGTATTTT,CASSLEGRGFTDTQYF
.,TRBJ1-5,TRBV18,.,TGTGCCAGCTCAGATAGGGGAGGACAGCCCCAGCATTTT,CASSDRGGQPQHF
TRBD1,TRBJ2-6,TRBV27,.,TGTGCCACCTGGGGATGGGACAGACACTCTGGGGCCAACGTCCTGACTTTC,CATWGWDRHSGANVLTF
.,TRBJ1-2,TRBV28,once,TGTGCCAGCAGCCTACAGGGCGTTGCTAACTATGGCTACACCTTC,CASSLQGVANYGYTF
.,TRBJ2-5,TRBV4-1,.,TGCGCCAGCAGCCAAGATCTTTTAGGGGTCCAAGAGACCCAGTACTTC,CASSQDLLGVQETQYF
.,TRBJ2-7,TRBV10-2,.,TGCGCCAGCAGTGGACAGGTTAACGAGCAGTACTTC,CASSGQVNEQYF
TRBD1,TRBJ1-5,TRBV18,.,TGTGCCAGCTCATATTCCGGGACAGATAGCAATCAGCCCCAGCATTTT,CASSYSGTDSNQPQHF
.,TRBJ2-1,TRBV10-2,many,TGCGCCACCAATGGGCAAGGTTACAATGAGCAGTTCTTC,CATNGQGYNEQFF
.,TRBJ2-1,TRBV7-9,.,TGTGCCAGCAGCCAGGGACTCACCAACAATGAGCAGTTCTTC,CASSQGLTNNEQFF
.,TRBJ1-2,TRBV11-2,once,TGTGCCAGCAGCTTAGGAGGGGCTGGTGGCTACACCTTC,CASSLGGAGGYTF
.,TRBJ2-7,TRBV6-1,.,TGTGCCAGCACCTCGACAGGAAGCTCCTACGAGCAGTACTTC,CASTSTGSSYEQYF
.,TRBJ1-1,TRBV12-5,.,TGTGCTAGTGGTTTTGGGGGGAACACTGAAGCTTTCTTT,CASGFGGNTEAFF
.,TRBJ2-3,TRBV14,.,TGTGCCAGCAGCCAAGATATTTATGAGCAGGGGCAGGATACGCAGTATTTT,CASSQDIYEQGQDTQYF
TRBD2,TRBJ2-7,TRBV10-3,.,TGTGCCAGCAGGCTAGCGGGGGGCGCCTACGAGCAGTACTTC,CASRLAGGAYEQYF
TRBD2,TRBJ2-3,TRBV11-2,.,TGTGCCAGCAGCTTAGGGCGACGCGGGAGTCCCGGCACAGATACGCAGTATTTT,CASSLGRRGSPGTDTQYF
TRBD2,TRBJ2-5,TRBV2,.,TGTGCCAGCAGCTACTCTAGCGGCCAGGGCGAGACCCAGTACTTC,CASSYSSGQGETQYF
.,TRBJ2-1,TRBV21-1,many,TGTGCCAGCCGACCGGCACTAGCGGGAAACAATGAGCAGTTCTTC,CASRPALAGNNEQFF
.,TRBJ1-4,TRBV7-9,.,TGTGCCAGCAGCTTAGGAGGACCGGTTAATGAAAAACTGTTTTTT,CASSLGGPVNEKLFF
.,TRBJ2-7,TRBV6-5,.,TGTGCCAGCAGTTCCGGGCCCCGTCTCTCCTACGAGCAGTACTTC,CASSSGPRLSYEQYF
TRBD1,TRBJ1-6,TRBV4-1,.,TGCGCCAGCAGCCAACTGAGGGGGCTACGAACCTATAATTCACCCCTCCACTTT,CASSQLRGLRTYNSPLHF
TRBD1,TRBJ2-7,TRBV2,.,TGTGCCAGCAGATTCGACAGGGGCGGTTACGAGCAGTACTTC,CASRFDRGGYEQYF
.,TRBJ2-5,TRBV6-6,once,TGTGCCAGCAGTTATGGGGCCAAGACCCAGTACTTC,CASSYGAKTQYF
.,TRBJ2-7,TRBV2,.,TGTGCCAGCAGGGCCCAATCCTACGAGCAGTACTTC,CASRAQSYEQYF
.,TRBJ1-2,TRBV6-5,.,TGTGCCAGCAGTTACAGGGGTTGGCATGGCTACACCTTC,CASSYRGWHGYTF
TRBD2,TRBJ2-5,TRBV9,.,TGTGCCAGCAGCCCCACAGCGGGAGGGCCTTGGGAGACCCAGTACTTC,CASSPTAGGPWETQYF
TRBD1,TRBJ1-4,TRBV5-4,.,TGTGCCAGCAGTTTGACAGGGGGCGAGAATGAAAAACTGTTTTTT,CASSLTGGENEKLFF
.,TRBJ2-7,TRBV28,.,TGTGCCAGCAGAGAGGGGGGACGGCCGGACGAGCAGTACTTC,CASREGGRPDEQYF
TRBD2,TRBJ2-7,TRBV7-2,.,TGTGCCAGCAGCTTAGACAGCGGGAGAGTCGAGCAGTACTTC,CASSLDSGRVEQYF
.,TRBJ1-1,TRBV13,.,TGTGCCAGCAGCCCGTCCATGAACACTGAAGCTTTCTTT,CASSPSMNTEAFF
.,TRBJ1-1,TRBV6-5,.,TGTGCCAGCAGTTACTCGCTGGGCGTGGGCACTGAAGCTTTCTTT,CASSYSLGVGTEAFF
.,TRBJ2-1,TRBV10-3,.,TGTGCCATCAGTGAGTCAACTAACTACAATGAGCAGTTCTTC,CAISESTNYNEQFF
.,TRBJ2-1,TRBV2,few,TGTGCCAGCAGCGGGACCCAGACCAACAATGAGCAGTTCTTC,CASSGTQTNNEQFF
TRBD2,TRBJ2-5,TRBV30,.,TGTGCCTGGAGTGTACGGGGGGGCTTGGAGACCCAGTACTTC,CAWSVRGGLETQYF
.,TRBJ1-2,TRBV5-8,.,TGTGCCAGCACGGACGGGACTCGGGGTGGCTACACCTTC,CASTDGTRGGYTF
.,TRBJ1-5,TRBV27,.,TGTGCCAGCAGTTTACGGGGGGCGAGTCAGCCCCAGCATTTT,CASSLRGASQPQHF
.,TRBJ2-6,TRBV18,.,TGTGCCAGCTCACCAGTAGGGAGCTCTGGGGCCAACGTCCTGACTTTC,CASSPVGSSGANVLTF
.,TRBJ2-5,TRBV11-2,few,TGTGCCAGCAGTTTGGGAGAAAAAGAGACCCAGTACTTC,CASSLGEKETQYF
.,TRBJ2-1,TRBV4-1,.,TGCGCCAGTCAGCCGTACCTGGAGGGGTACAATGAGCAGTTCTTC,CASQPYLEGYNEQFF
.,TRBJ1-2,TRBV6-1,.,TGTGCCAGCCTAGGGCAACCTGAATATGGCTACACCTTC,CASLGQPEYGYTF
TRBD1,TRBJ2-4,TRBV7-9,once,TGTGCCAGCAGCTTAGCAGTTACGACCGGGACAGGGACCAAAAACATTCAGTACTTC,CASSLAVTTGTGTKNIQYF
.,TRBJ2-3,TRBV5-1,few,TGCGCCAGCAGCTTGTCACTAGTTACAGATACGCAGTATTTT,CASSLSLVTDTQYF
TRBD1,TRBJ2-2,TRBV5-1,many,TGCGCCAGCAGAAGGACAGGGCTGAACACCGGGGAGCTGTTTTTT,CASRRTGLNTGELFF